This T cell receptor (beta chain) was retrieved from a study of human T cells and chemical hapten exposure. Study context: Minor volume differences among pooled libraries chiefly drove per-sample TCR yield variation.

V was pared by 0 bases and J by 7 bases, with 9 bases of the junction left unmatched. The CDR3 runs to 17 residues. Germline CDR1 is LGHDT and CDR2 is YNNKEL (reference sequence). This clonotype was counted ten times or more. Whole blood that had not been fractionated was the source of extracted total RNA. Unique molecular identifiers were attached to individual cDNA molecules within the library. TCRdb passed the reads through MiXCR, listing each CDR3 protein once. Of 120,000 or so distinct CDR3 sequences in the sample, around 9% are singletons; the top ten hold approximately 1.5%. This receptor was taken from a human donor in good health. Some clones in this sample may be carry-over from other donors' samples. Sequences were obtained from whole blood. V gene TRBV3-1 combines with J gene TRBJ1-6, with 7 bases identical to TRBD1. DNA of the CDR3: TGTGCCAGCAGCCAAGAAGGGGCAGGGGGGTACAATTCACCCCTCCACTTT. Its protein is CASSQEGAGGYNSPLHF.